The sequence of this T cell receptor (beta chain) was determined in a study of cytomegalovirus exposure and HLA in healthy donors. Study-level background: Clustering assigned 70% to 85% of the roughly 400 genotyped donors to the Caucasian-associated ancestry cluster. Study findings and constraints: Earlier findings revealed that most TCR beta V segments proved productive either about 87% or about 30% of the time. There were some V segments, including TRBV6-2 and TRBV6-3, excluded as indistinguishable.

Primers: 60 Vbeta forward and 13 Jbeta reverse. Assay: immunoSEQ multiplex PCR; the TCRdb copy retains only in-frame clones and omits some. The sample has some 150,000 clones, roughly three quarters seen once. Points on this clone: Its antigen is not known.

The CDR3 sequence is 14 residues long. CDR1 SGHRS and CDR2 YFSETQ come from the germline V gene. Trimming pared 3 bases from V and 1 base from J, leaving 5 bases between. The source material was PBMCs. V is TRBV5-1 and J is TRBJ2-6, with unresolved D. This TCR was sampled from a woman in her thirties or forties in good health and CMV-seronegative. The CDR3 spells CASSWASGANVLTF. CDR3 nucleotide sequence: TGCGCCAGCAGCTGGGCGTCTGGGGCCAACGTCCTGACTTTC. Filled out from reference TRBV5-1 and TRBJ2-6, the complete variable domain reads KAGVTQTPRYLIKTRGQQVTLSCSPISGHRSVSWYQQTPGQGLQFLFEYFSETQRNKGNFPGRFSGRQFSNSRSEMNVSTLELGDSALYLCASSWASGANVLTFGAGSRLTVL.